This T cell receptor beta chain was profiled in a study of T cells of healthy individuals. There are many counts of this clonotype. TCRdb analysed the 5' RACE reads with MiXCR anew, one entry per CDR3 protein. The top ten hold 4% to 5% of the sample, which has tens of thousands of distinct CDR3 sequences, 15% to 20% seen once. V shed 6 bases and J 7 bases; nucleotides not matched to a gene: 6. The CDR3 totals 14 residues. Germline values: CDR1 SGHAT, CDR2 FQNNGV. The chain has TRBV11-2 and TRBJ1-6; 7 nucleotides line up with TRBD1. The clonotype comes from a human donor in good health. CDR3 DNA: TGTGCCAGCAGACAACAGGGGAAAAATTCACCCCTCCACTTT. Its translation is CASRQQGKNSPLHF.